Below are 5 T cell receptor beta chains sequenced from a single sample in a study of T cells in Graves' hyperthyroidism and ophthalmopathy. Regions amplified from RNA transcripts were the TCR beta CDR3 regions. First-round RT-PCR with HTBI primers amplified the TCR CDR3 region. TCRdb used MiXCR to reprocess the multiplex PCR reads, holding one entry per CDR3 protein. Here the sample spans over 250,000 distinct CDR3 sequences, less than 30% being singletons. Sequencing was carried out using blood. These receptor sequences come from a man aged 35-49 years with Graves' hyperthyroidism that later progressed to Graves' ophthalmopathy.

At least ten counts were recorded for this clonotype. The chain uses TRBV25-1 and TRBJ2-2; D gene unclear. Per the germline V gene, CDR1 is MGHDK and CDR2 is SYGVNS. The CDR3 has 11 residues. V was pared by 6 bases and J by 6 bases, with 5 bases between. The CDR3, as DNA: TGTGCCAGCAGGGGTGCCGGGGAGCTGTTTTTT. This gives the protein CASRGAGELFF.

This clonotype showed up many times. This chain joins TRBV12-3 or TRBV12-4 and TRBJ2-2; TRBD2 matches at 7 bases. V lost 2 bases and J lost 3; bases outside the gene matches: 6. The CDR3 has 16 amino acids. The CDR3 sequence is CASSLSGGRHTGELFF. The CDR3 bases are TGTGCCAGCAGTTTATCGGGGGGTAGACACACCGGGGAGCTGTTTTTT.

In this sample, this clonotype turned up many times. The chain uses TRBV28 and TRBJ2-2, with D possibly matching TRBD1 (5 bases). V gave up 5 bases and J gave up 5 bases, with 12 bases separating them. This CDR3 has 14 amino acids. The germline V gene has CDR1 MDHEN and CDR2 SYDVKM. CDR3 region: CASSNIGETGELFF. The CDR3 DNA is TGTGCCAGCAGTAACATAGGGGAAACCGGGGAGCTGTTTTTT.

This clonotype appeared many times. The chain is built from TRBV6-1 and TRBJ2-5, with D tentatively TRBD1 (6 bases). V was clipped by 7 bases and J by 1 base, with 13 bases between them. Germline lookup yields CDR1 MNHNS and CDR2 SASEGT. The CDR3 loop spans 14 amino acids. The CDR3 sequence: CASNPQGLQETQYF. CDR3 DNA: TGTGCCAGCAATCCACAGGGCCTCCAAGAGACCCAGTACTTC.

Only one count was recorded for this clonotype. The chain couples TRBV28 to TRBJ1-1; a weak D match, TRBD1 (6 bases). CDR1 is MDHEN, CDR2 SYDVKM, per germline. This CDR3 has 15 residues. V was cut by 7 bases and J by 1 base, with 16 bases left in between. The CDR3 here is CASIFSGATNTEAFF. In DNA, the CDR3 is TGTGCCAGCATCTTTTCGGGGGCCACGAACACTGAAGCTTTCTTT.